The 23 T cell receptor beta chains in this list originate from one sample, sequenced in a study of T cell changes during pregnancy in multiple sclerosis. Libraries were prepared by immunoSEQ multiplex PCR; TCRdb keeps only in-frame clonotypes and omits some of them. Altogether tens of thousands of clones are present, roughly 92% being singletons, with the ten largest covering less than 2%. The sample consisted of peripheral blood, taken in the second trimester of pregnancy. The receptors stem from a female donor with multiple sclerosis, enrolled in a pregnancy study.

This clone was seen only a few times. CDR3 nucleotides: TGTGCCACCAGCAGAGATCCTGGGACAGGGGATTCACCCCTCCACTTT. It codes for CATSRDPGTGDSPLHF. The chain combines TRBV15 with TRBJ1-6, with 10 bases fitting TRBD1. Per germline, CDR1 LNHNV and CDR2 YYDKDF (reference sequence). The junction had 4 bases not matched to a gene; V was cut back by 0 bases and J by 8 bases. The CDR3 consists of 16 residues. The whole variable domain, remainder taken from reference TRBV15 and TRBJ1-6, is DAMVIQNPRYQVTQFGKPVTLSCSQTLNHNVMYWYQQKSSQAPKLLFHYYDKDFNNEADTPDNFQSRRPNTSFCFLDIRSPGLGDTAMYLCATSRDPGTGDSPLHFGNGTRLTVT.

The chain joins TRBV20-1 to TRBJ1-1; D might be TRBD1 (5 bases). Germline assignment: CDR1 DFQATT and CDR2 SNEGSKA (reference sequence). V lost 1 base, J lost 11 bases, and 11 bases lay in between. The length of the CDR3 is 11 residues. CDR3 nucleotides: TGCAGTGCTAGAGGGGGGGTTCGGGCTTTCTTT. This translates into CSARGGVRAFF.

This chain links TRBV9 with TRBJ2-5; 12 bases line up with TRBD2. With 3 bases clipped from V and 9 bases from J, the junction kept 15 bases outside the gene matches. This CDR3 has 17 amino acids. The germline V gene has CDR1 SGDLS and CDR2 YYNGEE. In DNA form, the CDR3 reads TGTGCCAGCAGCGCCGGGGCTAGCGGGAGGGGGAGTGAGGCCCAGTACTTC. It yields the protein CASSAGASGRGSEAQYF.

The chain links TRBV19 to TRBJ2-7; a weak D match, TRBD1 (6 bases). Germline V gene sequence: CDR1 LNHDA, CDR2 SQIVND (reference sequence). V was shortened by 4 bases and J by 3 bases, with 16 bases between the two germline ends. The CDR3 is 15 residues long. The CDR3 DNA is TGTGCCAGTAGTAGGGGCCCGGACAGCAGCTACGAGCAGTACTTC. It translates to CASSRGPDSSYEQYF. The variable domain in full, with the rest retrieved from reference TRBV19 and TRBJ2-7, is DGGITQSPKYLFRKEGQNVTLSCEQNLNHDAMYWYRQDPGQGLRLIYYSQIVNDFQKGDIAEGYSVSREKKESFPLTVTSAQKNPTAFYLCASSRGPDSSYEQYFGPGTRLTVT.

This chain joins TRBV5-1 and TRBJ1-1; 10 bases map to TRBD1. The germline V gene encodes CDR1 SGHRS and CDR2 YFSETQ. The ends lost 2 bases at V and 0 bases at J; junction bases unmatched: 10. The CDR3 contains 18 residues. The chain's CDR3 is CASSFPKTGGEMNTEAFF. DNA for the CDR3: TGCGCCAGCAGCTTTCCCAAGACAGGGGGCGAGATGAACACTGAAGCTTTCTTT.

The count of this clone is one. J is TRBJ2-2 and V is TRBV29-1; D possibly corresponds to TRBD2 (6 bases). Trimming stripped 4 bases from V and 1 base from J, with 7 bases between. The length of the CDR3 is 13 residues. Germline V gives CDR1 SQVTM, CDR2 ANQGSEA. The CDR3 sequence: CSVVGGNTGELFF. CDR3 nucleotides: TGCAGCGTTGTCGGGGGGAACACCGGGGAGCTGTTTTTT.

Only one count was recorded for this clone. The chain is built from TRBV5-5 and TRBJ1-2; 12 positions agree with TRBD1. CDR1 SGHKS and CDR2 YYEKEE come from the germline V gene (reference sequence). V lost 0 bases, J lost 4 bases, and 4 bases stayed unmatched. CDR3 size: 16 residues. In DNA form, the CDR3 reads TGTGCCAGCAGCTTGGAAGGGACAGGGGGCTTCTATGGCTACACCTTC. It yields the protein CASSLEGTGGFYGYTF. Filled out from reference TRBV5-5 and TRBJ1-2, the complete variable domain reads DAGVTQSPTHLIKTRGQQVTLRCSPISGHKSVSWYQQVLGQGPQFIFQYYEKEERGRGNFPDRFSARQFPNYSSELNVNALLLGDSALYLCASSLEGTGGFYGYTFGSGTRLTVV.

The CDR3 DNA follows: TGTGCCAGCAGCTTGGAAGGGGTAACTAATGAAAAACTGTTTTTT. Encoded protein: CASSLEGVTNEKLFF. The chain links TRBV11-2 to TRBJ1-4; a possible D gene is TRBD1 (5 bases). Germline V gene sequence: CDR1 SGHAT, CDR2 FQNNGV. The CDR3 is 15 residues long. V lost 3 bases, J lost 1 base, and 9 bases lay in between.

The rearrangement uses TRBV19 and TRBJ2-1, with 8 bases that match TRBD2. Trimming cost V 5 bases and J 12 bases; bases outside gene matches: 9. From germline, CDR1 is LNHDA and CDR2 SQIVND (reference sequence). CDR3 size: 13 residues. The CDR3 nucleotides are TGTGCCAGTAGTTTACGGGAGGGGAGGGGGCAGTTCTTC. Its translation: CASSLREGRGQFF.

The rearrangement uses TRBV6-1 and TRBJ1-3, with no clear D. V lost 6 bases, J lost 1 base, and 10 bases lay in between. The CDR3 has 14 amino acids. Germline V lookup: CDR1 MNHNS, CDR2 SASEGT. DNA for the CDR3: TGTGCCAGCAGCAGTGCGGGGTCTGGAAACACCATATATTTT. This sequence encodes CASSSAGSGNTIYF.

This sequence joins TRBV27 and TRBJ2-1; 15 bases agree with TRBD2. The CDR3 is 15 amino acids. Germline trimming cut 5 bases from V and 15 bases from J; bases unmatched to any gene: 11. Germline-derived CDR1 and CDR2 are MNHEY and SMNVEV (reference sequence). The CDR3 here is CASSHEGLAGGQRFF. In DNA form, the CDR3 reads TGTGCCAGCAGTCACGAGGGACTAGCGGGAGGCCAACGGTTCTTC.

This chain connects TRBV5-6 to TRBJ2-5, with D possibly being TRBD1 (5 bases). The CDR3 has 14 residues. The germline V gene has CDR1 SGHDT and CDR2 YYEEEE. Trimming left V 2 bases short and J 7 bases short, with 15 bases between. As DNA, the CDR3 is TGTGCCAGCAGCTTTTTTCGGCAGGGTGGGACCCAGTACTTC. This codes for CASSFFRQGGTQYF.

The V gene is TRBV28, the J gene TRBJ1-5, with 7 bases lining up with TRBD1. The CDR3 spans 14 residues. V trimming: 10 bases; J trimming: 1 base; junction bases outside the gene matches: 7. Per the germline V gene, CDR1 is MDHEN and CDR2 is SYDVKM. CDR3 bases: TGTGCCACCAGACAGGGAGGGAGCAATCAGCCCCAGCATTTT. It yields the protein CATRQGGSNQPQHF.

This chain connects TRBV2 to TRBJ2-3, with D tentatively TRBD1 (6 bases). In germline, CDR1 is SNHLY, CDR2 FYNNEI. The CDR3 totals 17 residues. V gave up 5 bases and J gave up 4 bases, with 22 bases separating them. The CDR3 is CASSPGTRRLEADTQYF. The DNA for the CDR3 is TGTGCCAGCAGTCCCGGGACAAGGAGGTTGGAGGCAGATACGCAGTATTTT.

The rearrangement joins TRBV7-2 to TRBJ2-2; D is possibly TRBD1 (5 bases). Deletions cut 1 base from V and 8 bases from J, with 8 bases between. Germline CDR1 SGHTA, CDR2 FQGNSA. This CDR3 is built from 13 residues. CDR3 DNA: TGTGCCAGCAGCTTAGTGACAGTAGGGGAGCTGTTTTTT. It is translated as CASSLVTVGELFF.

The chain joins TRBV5-6 to TRBJ2-3; the match to TRBD2 covers 10 bases. V lost 4 bases, J lost 2 bases, and 7 bases stayed unmatched. The CDR3 covers 16 residues. In germline, CDR1 is SGHDT, CDR2 YYEEEE. This CDR3 reads CASSELLAGVTDTQYF. The CDR3 nucleotides read TGTGCCAGCAGCGAACTGCTAGCGGGGGTCACAGATACGCAGTATTTT.

The V call is TRBV5-1, the J call TRBJ2-5, with 7 bases that match TRBD1. V dropped 1 base and J dropped 5; count of bases not matched to a gene: 8. The V gene's germline CDR1 is SGHRS and CDR2 YFSETQ. The CDR3 length is 15 residues. This CDR3 is CASSLTGAKTETQYF. For the CDR3, the DNA is TGCGCCAGCAGCTTGACAGGGGCCAAGACGGAGACCCAGTACTTC.

J is TRBJ1-2 and V is TRBV11-3, with D possibly matching TRBD1 (5 bases). This CDR3 contains 15 residues. With 5 bases removed from V and 8 bases from J, the gap between germline ends came to 21 bases. CDR1 is SGHNT, CDR2 YENEEA, per germline. CDR3 sequence reads: CASSLYSPQGQGYTF. CDR3 in DNA: TGTGCCAGCAGCCTGTACAGTCCCCAGGGTCAGGGCTACACCTTC.

The chain links TRBV6-5 to TRBJ2-1; D is perhaps TRBD1 (5 bases). Per germline, CDR1 MNHEY and CDR2 SVGAGI. This CDR3 contains 16 residues. Trimming took 3 bases from V and 6 from J, leaving 18 bases between them. The CDR3, as DNA: TGTGCCAGCAGTTATAGGGTGGCAGGGCGGTCCAATGAGCAGTTCTTC. Translated: CASSYRVAGRSNEQFF.

The chain carries TRBV14 and TRBJ2-2; 8 bases are a match to TRBD1. This CDR3 spans 14 amino acids. V was clipped by 4 bases and J by 6 bases; unmatched bases: 4. The germline CDR1 and CDR2 sequences are SGHDN and FVKESK. The CDR3 coding sequence is TGTGCCAGCAGCCGACAGGGGAGAGCCGGGGAGCTGTTTTTT. This gives the protein CASSRQGRAGELFF. The full variable domain, completed using reference TRBV14 and TRBJ2-2, is EAGVTQFPSHSVIEKGQTVTLRCDPISGHDNLYWYRRVMGKEIKFLLHFVKESKQDESGMPNNRFLAERTGGTYSTLKVQPAELEDSGVYFCASSRQGRAGELFFGEGSRLTVL.

The chain uses TRBV7-8 and TRBJ1-5; TRBD1 agrees at 8 bases. Germline V gene lookup returns CDR1 SGHVS and CDR2 FQNEAQ. V shed 5 bases and J 2 bases; nucleotides not matched to a gene: 5. The length of the CDR3 is 15 residues. The DNA for the CDR3 is TGTGCCAGCAGCGGACAGGGTCGGGGCAATCAGCCCCAGCATTTT. Amino acids: CASSGQGRGNQPQHF.

The V and J genes are TRBV19 and TRBJ2-7, with D possibly TRBD2 on 5 matching bases. The CDR3 sequence is 11 residues long. Trimming cost V 8 bases and J 6 bases, with 11 bases left between them. Germline values: CDR1 LNHDA, CDR2 SQIVND (reference sequence). This chain's CDR3 is CASYNGGEQYF. In nucleotides, the CDR3 is TGTGCCAGTTACAACGGAGGCGAGCAGTACTTC.

The chain is built from TRBV2 and TRBJ2-7, with D possibly matching TRBD1 (6 bases). The germline V and J ends were trimmed by 8 bases and 0 bases, with 11 bases remaining between them. The CDR3 length is 13 residues. Germline loops: CDR1 SNHLY, CDR2 FYNNEI. For the CDR3, the DNA is TGTGCCAGCGTGGTAGGGGGCTCCTACGAGCAGTACTTC. As protein: CASVVGGSYEQYF. Full variable domain (remainder filled in from reference TRBV2 and TRBJ2-7): EPEVTQTPSHQVTQMGQEVILRCVPISNHLYFYWYRQILGQKVEFLVSFYNNEISEKSEIFDDQFSVERPDGSNFTLKIRSTKLEDSAMYFCASVVGGSYEQYFGPGTRLTVT.